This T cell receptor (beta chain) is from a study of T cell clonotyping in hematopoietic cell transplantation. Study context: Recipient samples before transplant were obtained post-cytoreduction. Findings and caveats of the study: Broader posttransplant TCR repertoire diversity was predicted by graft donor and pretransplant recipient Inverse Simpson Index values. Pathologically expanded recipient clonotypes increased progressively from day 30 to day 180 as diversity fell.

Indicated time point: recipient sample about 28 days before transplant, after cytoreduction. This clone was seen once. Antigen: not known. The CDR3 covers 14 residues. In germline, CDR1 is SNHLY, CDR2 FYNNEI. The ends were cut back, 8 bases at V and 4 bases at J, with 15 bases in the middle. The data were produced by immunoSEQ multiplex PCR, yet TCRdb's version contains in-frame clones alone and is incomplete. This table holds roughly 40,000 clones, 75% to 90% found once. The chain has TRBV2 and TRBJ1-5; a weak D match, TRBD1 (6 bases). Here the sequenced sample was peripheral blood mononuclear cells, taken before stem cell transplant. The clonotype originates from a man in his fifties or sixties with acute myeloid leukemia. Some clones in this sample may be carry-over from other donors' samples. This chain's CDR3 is CASQGRSGNQPQHF. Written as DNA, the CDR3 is TGTGCCAGCCAGGGGCGGTCGGGGAATCAGCCCCAGCATTTT.